These 3 T cell receptor beta chains originate from one sample sequenced in a study of blood T cell repertoires in COVID-19. Assay: immunoSEQ multiplex PCR; the TCRdb copy retains only in-frame clones and omits some. The table includes under 200,000 clones, around four fifths detected once. Sequences were obtained from peripheral blood. Receptors were obtained from a woman older than 75 with COVID-19, enrolled during active disease.

The chain combines TRBV19 with TRBJ1-6; a possible D gene is TRBD1 (5 bases). Germline CDR1 reads LNHDA; CDR2 reads SQIVND (reference sequence). CDR3 size: 16 residues. Trimming pared 3 bases from V and 12 bases from J, leaving 21 bases between. The CDR3 sequence is CASSITTRQGNEPLHF. Written as DNA, the CDR3 is TGTGCCAGTAGTATCACGACGCGGCAGGGAAATGAACCCCTCCACTTT. The variable domain in full, completed from reference TRBV19 and TRBJ1-6, reads DGGITQSPKYLFRKEGQNVTLSCEQNLNHDAMYWYRQDPGQGLRLIYYSQIVNDFQKGDIAEGYSVSREKKESFPLTVTSAQKNPTAFYLCASSITTRQGNEPLHFGNGTRLTVT.

This clone was observed a single time. The chain joins TRBV3-1 (or the pseudogene TRBV3-2) to TRBJ2-1; D gene unclear. Germline assignment: CDR1 LGHDT and CDR2 YNNKEL (reference sequence). There are 14 residues in the CDR3. V was cut by 4 bases and J by 7 bases, with 14 bases left in between. CDR3 sequence reads: CASSPAASRNEQFF. The CDR3 nucleotides are TGTGCCAGCAGCCCCGCCGCGTCTCGGAATGAGCAGTTCTTC.

J is TRBJ1-6 and V is TRBV18, with unresolved D. V was pared by 0 bases and J by 9 bases, with 15 bases between. Germline CDR1 and CDR2: KGHSH and LQKENI. The CDR3 totals 16 residues. This chain's CDR3 is CASSPPGKPAGSPLHF. CDR3 bases: TGTGCCAGCTCACCACCGGGCAAGCCCGCCGGTTCACCCCTCCACTTT.